Below, 30 T cell receptor beta chains from the same sample are listed, as sequenced in a study of memory CD8 T cells in hepatitis C reinfection. The data were produced by immunoSEQ multiplex PCR, yet TCRdb's version contains in-frame clones alone and is incomplete. This table holds under 50,000 clones, 88% found once. As to time point: peak reinfection, 3 to 8 weeks after reinfection detection. Sorted cells were sequenced directly ex vivo without any in vitro expansion. The source material was naive CD8+ T cells sorted from blood. The receptors shown here come from a man aged 18 to 29 with hepatitis C virus infection.

The CDR3 protein is CASSFGTASGDTQYF. CDR3 sequence (DNA): TGTGCCAGCAGCTTCGGGACAGCGTCGGGAGATACGCAGTATTTT. This chain connects TRBV11-2 to TRBJ2-3; 7 bases match TRBD1. The CDR3 is made up of 15 amino acids. Germline CDR1 SGHAT, CDR2 FQNNGV. The trim removed 3 bases at V and 5 bases at J, leaving 8 bases unmatched.

The chain links TRBV4-1 to TRBJ2-1; TRBD1 agrees at 9 bases. The CDR3 has 18 residues. Germline V gene lookup returns CDR1 MGHRA and CDR2 YSYEKL. The V segment lost 0 bases and the J segment 4 bases; nucleotides outside the gene matches: 10. The CDR3 sequence: CASSQEGLQGAGYNEQFF. For the CDR3, the DNA is TGCGCCAGCAGCCAAGAGGGCTTACAGGGGGCTGGGTACAATGAGCAGTTCTTC.

This sequence joins TRBV4-1 and TRBJ2-6; no clear D. The CDR3 covers 14 residues. CDR1 and CDR2 from the germline V gene are MGHRA and YSYEKL. V lost 4 bases, J lost 1 base, and 5 bases lay in between. CDR3 in amino acids: CASSPVSGANVLTF. The CDR3 DNA reads as TGCGCCAGCAGCCCCGTGTCTGGGGCCAACGTCCTGACTTTC.

The chain employs TRBV2 and TRBJ2-5; 13 nucleotides align to TRBD2. Germline CDR1 SNHLY, CDR2 FYNNEI. With V trimmed by 6 bases and J by 2 bases, 12 bases remained unmatched. This CDR3 contains 18 residues. The CDR3: CASSSTGTSGVLQETQYF. In DNA, the CDR3 is TGTGCCAGCAGCTCCACCGGGACTAGCGGGGTTCTACAAGAGACCCAGTACTTC.

This clone appeared a few times. The chain carries TRBV4-3 and TRBJ1-1; a weak D match, TRBD1 (5 bases). Germline loops: CDR1 LGHNA, CDR2 YSLEER. This CDR3 comprises 15 residues. The V and J ends lost 2 bases and 1 base respectively, with 11 bases between them. CDR3 sequence reads: CASSQNRPRNTEAFF. The CDR3 DNA follows: TGCGCCAGCAGCCAAAACAGGCCTCGGAACACTGAAGCTTTCTTT.

The chain couples TRBV7-8 to TRBJ2-7; TRBD2 aligns across 10 bases. The CDR3 consists of 16 residues. Germline CDR1 is SGHVS and CDR2 is FQNEAQ. The V gene end was trimmed by 5 bases and the J gene end by 3 bases; junction bases not matched to a gene: 10. The CDR3 protein is CASSPRTSGRVYEQYF. CDR3 in DNA: TGTGCCAGCAGCCCTCGGACTAGCGGACGTGTCTACGAGCAGTACTTC.

The chain joins TRBV7-9 to TRBJ1-6, with D possibly matching TRBD1 (5 bases). V gave up 3 bases and J gave up 0 bases, with 15 bases separating them. The CDR3 runs to 18 residues. The germline CDR1 and CDR2 sequences are SEHNR and FQNEAQ (reference sequence). The CDR3 reads CASSFPGGFSSYNSPLHF. The CDR3 DNA reads as TGTGCCAGCAGCTTCCCGGGGGGTTTCAGCTCCTATAATTCACCCCTCCACTTT. Filled out from reference TRBV7-9 and TRBJ1-6, the complete variable domain reads DTGVSQNPRHKITKRGQNVTFRCDPISEHNRLYWYRQTLGQGPEFLTYFQNEAQLEKSRLLSDRFSAERPKGSFSTLEIQRTEQGDSAMYLCASSFPGGFSSYNSPLHFGNGTRLTVT.

The J gene is TRBJ2-1, the V gene TRBV7-8; 7 positions agree with TRBD1. The CDR3 covers 14 residues. Germline CDR1 SGHVS, CDR2 FQNEAQ. V dropped 5 bases and J dropped 9; count of bases not matched to a gene: 10. The CDR3 here is CASSGRQGIGEQFF. The CDR3 nucleotides are TGTGCCAGCAGCGGACGACAGGGTATCGGTGAGCAGTTCTTC.

The rearrangement uses TRBV2 and TRBJ2-5; weak D call: TRBD2 (6 bases). Looked up from germline, CDR1 is SNHLY and CDR2 is FYNNEI. The V end lost 5 bases, the J end lost 5 bases, and 18 bases lay between the germline ends. The CDR3 runs 15 residues. The CDR3 coding sequence is TGTGCCAGCAGTAACCCCGCGGGGACGGCCGAGACCCAGTACTTC. Its protein is CASSNPAGTAETQYF.

Comments on this clone: An end of the junction differs from the germline gene, which may be a read error. This same CDR3 is encoded by further DNA sequences in the sample. The chain joins TRBV10-2 to TRBJ2-7, with D tentatively TRBD1 (7 bases). CDR3 length: 14 residues. Germline V gives CDR1 WSHSY, CDR2 SAAADI. The CDR3 DNA reads as TGCGCCAGTAGTGAGGAGGGACAGATCTACGAGCAGTACTTC. This codes for CASSEEGQIYEQYF.

The chain employs TRBV19 and TRBJ1-1; 8 positions agree with TRBD1. There are 14 residues in the CDR3. Trimming took 10 bases from V and 6 from J; bases not matched to a gene: 13. Germline V CDR1 and CDR2: LNHDA, SQIVND (reference sequence). Here the CDR3 DNA reads TGTGCCACCACGGCCGGGCAGGGGGCTGCTGAAGCTTTCTTT. This codes for CATTAGQGAAEAFF.

The gene calls are TRBV7-6 and TRBJ2-1, with 8 positions matching TRBD2. Germline lookup yields CDR1 SGHVS and CDR2 FNYEAQ. The CDR3 consists of 16 residues. V lost 4 bases and J lost 8; bases outside the gene matches: 13. Here the CDR3 DNA reads TGTGCCAGCAGCTCCGACTTGGGGACTAGGGGGGATGAGCAGTTCTTC. Its translation is CASSSDLGTRGDEQFF.

This chain links TRBV28 with TRBJ2-5, with TRBD1 identical over 8 bases. Germline CDR1 is MDHEN and CDR2 is SYDVKM. Trimming cost V 5 bases and J 1 base; bases outside gene matches: 6. The CDR3 runs 15 residues. CDR3 protein: CASSIPTGVQETQYF. DNA for the CDR3: TGTGCCAGCAGTATCCCGACAGGGGTCCAAGAGACCCAGTACTTC.

The chain joins TRBV5-6 to TRBJ2-5; D is unclear. The J call may be faulty, since TRBJ2-7 better matches the DNA end. Per germline, CDR1 SGHDT and CDR2 YYEEEE. There are 15 residues in the CDR3. CDR3 region: CASSLAQSFSYEQYF. DNA for the CDR3: TGTGCCAGCAGCTTAGCACAGTCGTTCTCCTACGAGCAGTACTTC.

The CDR3, as DNA: TGTGCCAGCAGCCCCCGTGACGGAGCCTACAATGAGCAGTTCTTC. This sequence encodes CASSPRDGAYNEQFF. This chain joins TRBV9 and TRBJ2-1; D is unresolved. Germline CDR1 SGDLS, CDR2 YYNGEE. The CDR3 totals 15 residues. V dropped 4 bases and J dropped 2 bases, with 13 bases sitting between them.

J is TRBJ2-7 and V is TRBV6-5; 8 bases are a match to TRBD1. The germline V gene has CDR1 MNHEY and CDR2 SVGAGI. V was pared by 5 bases and J by 5 bases, with 5 bases of the junction left unmatched. CDR3 length: 13 amino acids. The CDR3 here is CASSVGQGNEQYF. Here the CDR3 DNA reads TGTGCCAGCAGTGTCGGACAGGGCAACGAGCAGTACTTC.

The gene calls are TRBV4-1 and TRBJ2-3, with TRBD2 identical over 11 bases. V shed 3 bases, J shed 0 bases, and the junction held 11 bases outside the gene matches. CDR3 size: 19 residues. From germline, CDR1 is MGHRA and CDR2 YSYEKL. The CDR3 bases are TGCGCCAGCAGCCAGGGGGGGACTAGCGGAAAAAGTAGCACAGATACGCAGTATTTT. It codes for CASSQGGTSGKSSTDTQYF.

V and J are TRBV27 and TRBJ2-5; D might be TRBD2 (5 bases). TRBJ2-7 explains the end of the DNA better; the J call may be wrong. Germline CDR1 and CDR2: MNHEY and SMNVEV (reference sequence). This CDR3 is 14 amino acids long. The CDR3 here is CASRREGFSYEQYF. Here the CDR3 DNA reads TGTGCCAGCAGACGAGAGGGCTTCTCCTACGAGCAGTACTTC.

The chain recombines TRBV5-3 with TRBJ2-5; perhaps TRBD1 as D (5 bases). TRBV5-3 falls under the ORF class, with uncertain function. The CDR3 extends over 16 amino acids. Trimming left V 2 bases short and J 0 bases short, with 14 bases between. CDR3 loop: CARSLPLTVHQETQYF. The DNA for the CDR3 is TGTGCCAGAAGCTTACCTTTGACAGTACACCAAGAGACCCAGTACTTC.

V is TRBV27 and J is TRBJ2-1; 7 nucleotides match TRBD2. CDR3 length: 15 amino acids. Germline loops: CDR1 MNHEY, CDR2 SMNVEV (reference sequence). V was clipped by 4 bases and J by 0 bases; unmatched bases: 3. As DNA, the CDR3 is TGTGCCAGCAGTTCAGGGACTATCTCCTACAATGAGCAGTTCTTC. Protein sequence: CASSSGTISYNEQFF.

With respect to this clone: The identical CDR3 is also encoded by other nucleotide sequences in the sample. The chain combines TRBV19 with TRBJ2-1, with 8 bases matching TRBD2. Germline V lookup: CDR1 LNHDA, CDR2 SQIVND (reference sequence). The CDR3 has 15 residues. The trim removed 5 bases at V and 0 bases at J, leaving 3 bases unmatched. CDR3 region: CASSRSGSSYNEQFF. The CDR3 coding sequence is TGTGCCAGTAGTCGAAGCGGGAGCTCCTACAATGAGCAGTTCTTC.

The gene calls are TRBV5-4 and TRBJ2-1; possible D gene TRBD1, 6 bases. V was cut by 2 bases and J by 7 bases, with 7 bases left in between. The germline V gene encodes CDR1 SGHNT and CDR2 YYREEE (reference sequence). The CDR3 is 12 residues long. CDR3 sequence (DNA): TGTGCCAGCAGCTTAGGGGGTAATGAGCAGTTCTTC. Translated, it gives CASSLGGNEQFF.

The genes are TRBV5-1 and TRBJ1-1; 9 bases agree with TRBD1. The CDR3 length is 14 residues. Germline loops: CDR1 SGHRS, CDR2 YFSETQ. The V and J ends lost 6 bases and 1 base, in that order; junction bases with no gene match: 4. The CDR3 loop reads CASTPGQGNTEAFF. The CDR3 DNA is TGCGCCAGCACTCCGGGACAGGGGAACACTGAAGCTTTCTTT.

The chain couples TRBV7-9 to TRBJ1-4, with D possibly being TRBD1 (6 bases). V was trimmed by 1 base and J by 5 bases, leaving 11 bases between them. Per the germline V gene, CDR1 is SEHNR and CDR2 is FQNEAQ (reference sequence). CDR3 length equals 15 residues. CDR3 bases: TGTGCCAGCAGCTTAGACAGGGTGGTGAATGAAAAACTGTTTTTT. Residues: CASSLDRVVNEKLFF.

The chain joins TRBV7-9 to TRBJ1-1; 9 nucleotides line up with TRBD1. This CDR3 region has 14 residues. The germline CDR1 and CDR2 sequences are SEHNR and FQNEAQ (reference sequence). Trimming took 5 bases from V and 3 from J; bases not matched to a gene: 4. CDR3 coding DNA: TGTGCCAGCAGCCGGAGACAGGGGGACACTGAAGCTTTCTTT. Encoded protein: CASSRRQGDTEAFF. Drawing the rest from reference TRBV7-9 and TRBJ1-1, the complete variable domain is DTGVSQNPRHKITKRGQNVTFRCDPISEHNRLYWYRQTLGQGPEFLTYFQNEAQLEKSRLLSDRFSAERPKGSFSTLEIQRTEQGDSAMYLCASSRRQGDTEAFFGQGTRLTVV.

The rearrangement links TRBV30 to TRBJ2-3; TRBD1 matches 9 bases. Germline V CDR1 and CDR2: GTSNPN, SVGIG (reference sequence). V shed 2 bases, J shed 7 bases, and the junction held 7 bases outside the gene matches. This CDR3 has 14 amino acids. CDR3 bases: TGTGCCTGGAGTCGGGACAGGGAATCAAATACGCAGTATTTT. It yields the protein CAWSRDRESNTQYF.

This clone was found once. The chain carries TRBV7-6 and TRBJ2-3; tentatively, D is TRBD2 (6 bases). This CDR3 is built from 13 residues. Deletions cut 5 bases from V and 6 bases from J, with 12 bases between. Looked up from germline, CDR1 is SGHVS and CDR2 is FNYEAQ. The CDR3, as DNA: TGTGCCAGCAGCCCGGCTCGGGGGGATACGCAGTATTTT. Translating it yields CASSPARGDTQYF.

V gene TRBV6-1 combines with J gene TRBJ1-4; D gene unclear. V was pared by 3 bases and J by 7 bases, with 9 bases between. Germline loops: CDR1 MNHNS, CDR2 SASEGT. The CDR3 is made up of 13 amino acids. The CDR3 region has the DNA TGTGCCAGCAGTGACTGGGCCGCTGAAAAACTGTTTTTT. This encodes CASSDWAAEKLFF.

This chain joins TRBV9 and TRBJ2-1, with D perhaps TRBD2 (5 bases). The CDR3 extends over 15 amino acids. Trimming shortened V by 1 base and J by 9 bases, and 17 bases separated the two germline ends. Germline-derived CDR1 and CDR2 are SGDLS and YYNGEE. The CDR3 region is CASSVYGVPTGEQFF. In DNA, the CDR3 is TGTGCCAGCAGCGTATACGGGGTTCCGACCGGTGAGCAGTTCTTC.

The chain combines TRBV6-1 with TRBJ2-3, with a tentative D call TRBD1 (5 bases). Deletions cut 0 bases from V and 0 bases from J, with 13 bases between. CDR3 size: 17 residues. CDR1 is MNHNS, CDR2 SASEGT, per germline. CDR3 nucleotide sequence: TGTGCCAGCAGTGAAGCTGGGTCCAGGGCTAGCACAGATACGCAGTATTTT. Translation: CASSEAGSRASTDTQYF.